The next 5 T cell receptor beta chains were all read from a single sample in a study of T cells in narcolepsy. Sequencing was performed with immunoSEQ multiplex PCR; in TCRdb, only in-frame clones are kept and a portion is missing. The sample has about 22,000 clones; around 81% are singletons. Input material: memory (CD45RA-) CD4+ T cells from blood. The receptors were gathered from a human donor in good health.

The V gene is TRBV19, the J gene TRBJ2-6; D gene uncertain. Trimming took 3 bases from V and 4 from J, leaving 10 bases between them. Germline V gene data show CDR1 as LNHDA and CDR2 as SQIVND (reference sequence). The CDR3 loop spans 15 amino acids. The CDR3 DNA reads TGTGCCAGTAGTATTGCAGCGCGCGGGGCCAACGTCCTGACTTTC. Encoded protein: CASSIAARGANVLTF.

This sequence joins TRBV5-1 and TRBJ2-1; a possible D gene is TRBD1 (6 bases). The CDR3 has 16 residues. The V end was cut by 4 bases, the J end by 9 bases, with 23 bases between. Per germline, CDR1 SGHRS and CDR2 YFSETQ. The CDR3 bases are TGCGCCAGCAGCCCTACCGTCAAAACAGGGTTGGGTGAGCAGTTCTTC. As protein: CASSPTVKTGLGEQFF.

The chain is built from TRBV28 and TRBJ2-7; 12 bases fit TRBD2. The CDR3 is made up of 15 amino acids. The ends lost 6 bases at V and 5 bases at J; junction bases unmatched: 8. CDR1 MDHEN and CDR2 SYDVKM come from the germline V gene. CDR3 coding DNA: TGTGCCAGCAGGTCCACTAGCGGGGGGACCCACGAGCAGTACTTC. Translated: CASRSTSGGTHEQYF.

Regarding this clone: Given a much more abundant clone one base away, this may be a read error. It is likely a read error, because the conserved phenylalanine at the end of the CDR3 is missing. CDR3 bases: TGTGCCAGCAGTGCTGACAGGGACCACCACGAGCAGTACCTC. It codes for CASSADRDHHEQYL. The V gene is TRBV6-5, the J gene TRBJ2-7; 7 bases fit TRBD1. This CDR3 spans 14 amino acids. Trimming removed 5 bases from V and 5 bases from J; junction bases left unmatched: 9. Germline V lookup: CDR1 MNHEY, CDR2 SVGAGI.

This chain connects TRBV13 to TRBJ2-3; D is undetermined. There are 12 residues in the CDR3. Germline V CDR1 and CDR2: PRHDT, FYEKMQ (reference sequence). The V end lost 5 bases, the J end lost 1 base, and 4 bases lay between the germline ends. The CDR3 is CASSPRTDTQYF. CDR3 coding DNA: TGTGCCAGCAGCCCACGCACAGATACGCAGTATTTT. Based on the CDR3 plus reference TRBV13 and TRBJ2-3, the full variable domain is AAGVIQSPRHLIKEKRETATLKCYPIPRHDTVYWYQQGPGQDPQFLISFYEKMQSDKGSIPDRFSAQQFSDYHSELNMSSLELGDSALYFCASSPRTDTQYFGPGTRLTVL.